These T cell receptor beta chains were read from a single sample in a study of control samples from healthy donors and cancer patients. Assay: immunoSEQ multiplex PCR; the TCRdb copy retains only in-frame clones and omits some. The sample has tens of thousands of clones; 85% to 95% are singletons. Sequenced input: PBMCs. All receptors come from a woman in her thirties or forties with head and neck cancer. Both conserved end residues are part of each CDR3. The D gene is left open where the match is weak. Clone size is given for some rows only: seen once, a few or many times, or a class if the clone is expanded.

DNA | CDR3 | D | size | J | V
TGTGCCAGCAGTTTCAGGGATGGAAACACCATATATTTT | CASSFRDGNTIYF | . | . | TRBJ1-3 | TRBV27
TGCGCCAGCAGCATCGGACAGGGAAGGGAAAAACTGTTTTTT | CASSIGQGREKLFF | TRBD1 | . | TRBJ1-4 | TRBV5-1
TGCGCCAGCAGCGTGGGGGGCACAGATACGCAGTATTTT | CASSVGGTDTQYF | . | . | TRBJ2-3 | TRBV5-1
TGTGCCAGCAGCTACGATAGAGATCAGCCCCAGCATTTT | CASSYDRDQPQHF | . | . | TRBJ1-5 | TRBV11-2
TGTGCCAGCAGTTTCCCGAAACGGGAGAGGACTGAAGCTTTCTTT | CASSFPKRERTEAFF | . | once | TRBJ1-1 | TRBV28
TGTGCCAGCAGTTCGGGACTCAACACTGAAGCTTTCTTT | CASSSGLNTEAFF | . | . | TRBJ1-1 | TRBV28
TGTGCCAGCAAGATGCTCCAGGGATTACAAGAGACCCAGTACTTC | CASKMLQGLQETQYF | . | . | TRBJ2-5 | TRBV6-5
TGTGCCAGTACCGCCGGGCAGGGGCGCGCGAACACTGAAGCTTTCTTT | CASTAGQGRANTEAFF | . | . | TRBJ1-1 | TRBV19
TGTGCCAGCAGCTGGGGTAGGGGAAATACTGAAGCTTTCTTT | CASSWGRGNTEAFF | . | . | TRBJ1-1 | TRBV7-2
TGTGCCACCAGTGATTTGGCGTTGTATTTACAGTTCTTC | CATSDLALYLQFF | . | . | TRBJ2-1 | TRBV24-1
TGTGCCAGCAGTGAAAAAATTGGAGGGGAAGAGACCCAGTACTTC | CASSEKIGGEETQYF | . | . | TRBJ2-5 | TRBV6-1
TGTGCCAGTAGTGTCTTGGGGCAATCCTATAATTCACCCCTCCACTTT | CASSVLGQSYNSPLHF | . | . | TRBJ1-6 | TRBV19
TGCGCCAGCAGCTTGTATGCCGCCCTCTCTGGGGCCAACGTCCTGACTTTC | CASSLYAALSGANVLTF | . | once | TRBJ2-6 | TRBV5-1
TGTGCCCCCAGGGGAGGTGGTGAAAAACTGTTTTTT | CAPRGGGEKLFF | . | . | TRBJ1-4 | TRBV28
TGTGCCAGCAGCCGGGGGACTAGCGTACTAGATACGCAGTATTTT | CASSRGTSVLDTQYF | TRBD2 | once | TRBJ2-3 | TRBV5-8
TGTGCCAGCAGCGAGTTATGGGGGAACACTGAAGCTTTCTTT | CASSELWGNTEAFF | . | . | TRBJ1-1 | TRBV14
TGTGCCAGCAGTTCGAGACCTTCTTCTGTGAATGAGCAGTTCTTC | CASSSRPSSVNEQFF | . | . | TRBJ2-1 | TRBV27
TGCGCCAGCAGCTTGGTAGGGGTGAACACTGAAGCTTTCTTT | CASSLVGVNTEAFF | . | once | TRBJ1-1 | TRBV5-1
TGTGCCATCACCGGCGAGGGCTACGAGCAGTACTTC | CAITGEGYEQYF | . | . | TRBJ2-7 | TRBV10-3
TGCGCCAGCAGCTTTGGGCAGGCCTCTGGAAACACCATATATTTT | CASSFGQASGNTIYF | . | once | TRBJ1-3 | TRBV5-1
TGTGCCAGCTCACCACTTCAAGAGACCCAGTACTTC | CASSPLQETQYF | . | . | TRBJ2-5 | TRBV18
TGTGCCAGCAGTTTCCGCCATCTCACTGAAGCTTTCTTT | CASSFRHLTEAFF | . | . | TRBJ1-1 | TRBV27
TGTGCCAGCAGCTCGACCCGGGACACCAGCAACTCCTACAATGAGCAGTTCTTC | CASSSTRDTSNSYNEQFF | . | . | TRBJ2-1 | TRBV7-6
TGCGCCAGCAGCTCCTCCGCAGGGGGCAATGGCTACACCTTC | CASSSSAGGNGYTF | TRBD1 | . | TRBJ1-2 | TRBV5-1
TGTGCCAGCAGCTTAAGGGACAGTTCCTACGAGCAGTACTTC | CASSLRDSSYEQYF | TRBD1 | once | TRBJ2-7 | TRBV7-2